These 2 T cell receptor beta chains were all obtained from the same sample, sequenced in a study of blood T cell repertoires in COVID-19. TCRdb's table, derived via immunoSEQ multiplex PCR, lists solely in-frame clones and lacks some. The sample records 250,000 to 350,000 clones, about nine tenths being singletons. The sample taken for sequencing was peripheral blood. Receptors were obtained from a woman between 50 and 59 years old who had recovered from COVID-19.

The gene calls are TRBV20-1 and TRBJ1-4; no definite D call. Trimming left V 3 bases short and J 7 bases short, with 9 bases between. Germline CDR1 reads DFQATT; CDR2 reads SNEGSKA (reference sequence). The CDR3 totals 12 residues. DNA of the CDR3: TGCAGTGCTAGTAGGCGGAGTGAAAAACTGTTTTTT. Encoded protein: CSASRRSEKLFF.

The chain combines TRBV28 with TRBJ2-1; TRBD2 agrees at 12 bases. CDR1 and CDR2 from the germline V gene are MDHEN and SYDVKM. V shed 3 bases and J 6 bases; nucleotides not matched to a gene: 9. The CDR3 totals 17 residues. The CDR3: CASSFLVLAGGINEQFF. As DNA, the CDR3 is TGTGCCAGCAGTTTTCTGGTACTAGCGGGGGGAATCAATGAGCAGTTCTTC.